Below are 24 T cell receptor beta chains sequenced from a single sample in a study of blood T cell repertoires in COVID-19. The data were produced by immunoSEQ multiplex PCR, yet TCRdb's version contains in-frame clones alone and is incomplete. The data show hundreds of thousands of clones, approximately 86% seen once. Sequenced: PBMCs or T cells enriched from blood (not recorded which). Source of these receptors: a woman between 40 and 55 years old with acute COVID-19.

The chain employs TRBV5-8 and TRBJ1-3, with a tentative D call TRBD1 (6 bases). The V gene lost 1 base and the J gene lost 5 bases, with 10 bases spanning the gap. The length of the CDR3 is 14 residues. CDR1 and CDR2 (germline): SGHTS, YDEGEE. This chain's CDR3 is CASSLYRARNTIYF. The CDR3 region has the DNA TGTGCCAGCAGCTTGTACAGGGCACGAAACACCATATATTTT.

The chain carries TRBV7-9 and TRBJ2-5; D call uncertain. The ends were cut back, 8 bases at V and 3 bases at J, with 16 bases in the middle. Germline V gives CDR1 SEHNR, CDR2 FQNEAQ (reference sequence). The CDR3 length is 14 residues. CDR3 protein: CASCSSPAEETQYF. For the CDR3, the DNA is TGTGCCAGCTGCTCCTCCCCCGCAGAAGAGACCCAGTACTTC.

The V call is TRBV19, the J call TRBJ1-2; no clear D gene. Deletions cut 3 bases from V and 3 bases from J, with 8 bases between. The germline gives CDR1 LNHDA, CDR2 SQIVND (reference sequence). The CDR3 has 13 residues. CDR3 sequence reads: CASSMGRDYGYTF. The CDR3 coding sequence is TGTGCCAGTAGTATGGGGAGGGACTATGGCTACACCTTC.

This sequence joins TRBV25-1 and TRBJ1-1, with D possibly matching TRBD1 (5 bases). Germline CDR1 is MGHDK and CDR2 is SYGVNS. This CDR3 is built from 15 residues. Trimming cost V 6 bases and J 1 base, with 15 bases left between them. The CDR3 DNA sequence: TGTGCCAGCAGATGGGGTCGGGGGGAGAACACTGAAGCTTTCTTT. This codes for CASRWGRGENTEAFF.

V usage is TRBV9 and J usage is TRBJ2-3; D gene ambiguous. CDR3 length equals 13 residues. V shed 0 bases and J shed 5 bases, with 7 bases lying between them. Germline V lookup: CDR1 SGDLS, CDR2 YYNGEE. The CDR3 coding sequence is TGTGCCAGCAGCGTAGTGGCTTTAGATACGCAGTATTTT. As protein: CASSVVALDTQYF.

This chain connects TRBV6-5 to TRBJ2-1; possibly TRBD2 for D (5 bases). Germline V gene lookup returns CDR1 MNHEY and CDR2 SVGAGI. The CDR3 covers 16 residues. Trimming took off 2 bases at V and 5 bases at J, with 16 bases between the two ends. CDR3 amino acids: CASSYDYSLKDNEQFF. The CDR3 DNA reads TGTGCCAGCAGTTACGACTATAGTCTCAAAGACAATGAGCAGTTCTTC.

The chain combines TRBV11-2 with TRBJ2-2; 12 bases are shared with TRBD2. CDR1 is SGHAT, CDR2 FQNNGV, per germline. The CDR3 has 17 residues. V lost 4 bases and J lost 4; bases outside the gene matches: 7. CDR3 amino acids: CASSSRTSGVGTGELFF. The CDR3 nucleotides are TGTGCCAGCAGCTCGCGGACTAGCGGGGTTGGCACCGGGGAGCTGTTTTTT. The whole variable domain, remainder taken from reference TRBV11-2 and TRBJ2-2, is EAGVAQSPRYKIIEKRQSVAFWCNPISGHATLYWYQQILGQGPKLLIQFQNNGVVDDSQLPKDRFSAERLKGVDSTLKIQPAKLEDSAVYLCASSSRTSGVGTGELFFGEGSRLTVL.

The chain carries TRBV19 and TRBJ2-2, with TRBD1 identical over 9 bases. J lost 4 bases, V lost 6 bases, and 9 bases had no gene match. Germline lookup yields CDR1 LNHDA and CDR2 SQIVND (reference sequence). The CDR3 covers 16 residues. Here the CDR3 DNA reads TGTGCCAGTAGGCGCCAGGGACAGGGACCCACCGGGGAGCTGTTTTTT. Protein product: CASRRQGQGPTGELFF.

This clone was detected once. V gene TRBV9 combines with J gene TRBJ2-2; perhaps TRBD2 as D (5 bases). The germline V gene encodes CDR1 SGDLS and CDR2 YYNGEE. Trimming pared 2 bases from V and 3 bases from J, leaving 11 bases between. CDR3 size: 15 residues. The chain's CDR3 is CASSVKEAYTGELFF. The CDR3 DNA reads TGTGCCAGCAGCGTTAAGGAGGCGTACACCGGGGAGCTGTTTTTT.

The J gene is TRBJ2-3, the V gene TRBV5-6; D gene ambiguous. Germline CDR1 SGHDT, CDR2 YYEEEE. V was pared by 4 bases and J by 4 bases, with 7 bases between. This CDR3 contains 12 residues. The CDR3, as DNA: TGTGCCAGCAGCGTAACTTCAGATACGCAGTATTTT. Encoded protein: CASSVTSDTQYF.

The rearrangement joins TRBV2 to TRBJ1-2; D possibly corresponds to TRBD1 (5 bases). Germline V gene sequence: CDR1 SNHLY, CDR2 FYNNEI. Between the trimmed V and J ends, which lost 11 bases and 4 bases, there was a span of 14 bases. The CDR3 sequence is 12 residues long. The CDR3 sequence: CAGTGTLYGYTF. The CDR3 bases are TGTGCCGGAACCGGGACTCTCTATGGCTACACCTTC.

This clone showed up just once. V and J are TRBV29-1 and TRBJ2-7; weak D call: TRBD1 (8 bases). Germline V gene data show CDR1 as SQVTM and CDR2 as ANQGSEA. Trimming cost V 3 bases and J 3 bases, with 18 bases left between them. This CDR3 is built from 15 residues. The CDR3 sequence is CSVDLVTGGDYEQYF. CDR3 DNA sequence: TGCAGCGTTGACTTGGTAACAGGGGGGGACTACGAGCAGTACTTC.

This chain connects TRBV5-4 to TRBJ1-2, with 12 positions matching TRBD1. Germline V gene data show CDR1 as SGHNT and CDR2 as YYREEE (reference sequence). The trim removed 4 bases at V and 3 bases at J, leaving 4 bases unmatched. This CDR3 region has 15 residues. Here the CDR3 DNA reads TGTGCCAGCAGCCGGGGACAGGGGGCCGACTATGGCTACACCTTC. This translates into CASSRGQGADYGYTF.

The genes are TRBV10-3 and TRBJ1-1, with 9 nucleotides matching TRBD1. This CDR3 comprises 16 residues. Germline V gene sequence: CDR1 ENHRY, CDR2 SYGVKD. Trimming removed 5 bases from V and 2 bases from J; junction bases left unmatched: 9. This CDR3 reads CAISPGQGLGNTEAFF. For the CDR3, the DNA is TGTGCCATCAGTCCGGGACAGGGACTGGGAAACACTGAAGCTTTCTTT.

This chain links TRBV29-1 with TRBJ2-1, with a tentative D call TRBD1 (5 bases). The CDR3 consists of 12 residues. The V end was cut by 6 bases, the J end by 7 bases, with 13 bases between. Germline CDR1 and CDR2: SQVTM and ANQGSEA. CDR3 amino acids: CSVAQGKNEQFF. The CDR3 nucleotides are TGCAGCGTCGCCCAGGGAAAGAATGAGCAGTTCTTC.

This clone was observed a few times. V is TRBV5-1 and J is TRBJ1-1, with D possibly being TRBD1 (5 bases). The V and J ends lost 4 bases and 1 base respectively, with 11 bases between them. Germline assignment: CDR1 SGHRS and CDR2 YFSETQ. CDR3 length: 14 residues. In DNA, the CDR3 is TGCGCCAGCAGCGTGGGACCGGGGAACACTGAAGCTTTCTTT. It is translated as CASSVGPGNTEAFF.

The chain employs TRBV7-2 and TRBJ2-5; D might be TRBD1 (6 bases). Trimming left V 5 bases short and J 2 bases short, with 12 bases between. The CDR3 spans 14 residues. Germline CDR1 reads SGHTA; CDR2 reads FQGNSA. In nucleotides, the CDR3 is TGTGCCAGCAGCGTCCCAGGGGATCAAGAGACCCAGTACTTC. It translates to CASSVPGDQETQYF.

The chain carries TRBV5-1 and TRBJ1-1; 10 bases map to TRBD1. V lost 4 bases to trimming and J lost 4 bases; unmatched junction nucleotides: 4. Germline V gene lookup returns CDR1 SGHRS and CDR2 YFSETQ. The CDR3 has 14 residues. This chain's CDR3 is CASSGGTGVTEAFF. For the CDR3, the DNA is TGCGCCAGCAGCGGGGGGACAGGGGTCACTGAAGCTTTCTTT.

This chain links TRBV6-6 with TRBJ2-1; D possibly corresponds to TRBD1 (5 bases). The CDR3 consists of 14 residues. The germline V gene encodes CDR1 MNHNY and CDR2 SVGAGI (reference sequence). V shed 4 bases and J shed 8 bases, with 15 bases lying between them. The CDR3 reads CASSSRVLEYEQFF. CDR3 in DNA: TGTGCCAGCAGTTCCAGGGTGTTGGAGTATGAGCAGTTCTTC.

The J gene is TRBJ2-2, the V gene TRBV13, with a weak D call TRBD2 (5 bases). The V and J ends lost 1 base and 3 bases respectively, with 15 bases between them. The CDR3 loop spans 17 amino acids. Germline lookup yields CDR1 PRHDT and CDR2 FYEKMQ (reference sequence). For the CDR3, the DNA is TGTGCCAGCAGCTTAGACCCGGGGATGGTTGACACCGGGGAGCTGTTTTTT. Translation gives CASSLDPGMVDTGELFF.

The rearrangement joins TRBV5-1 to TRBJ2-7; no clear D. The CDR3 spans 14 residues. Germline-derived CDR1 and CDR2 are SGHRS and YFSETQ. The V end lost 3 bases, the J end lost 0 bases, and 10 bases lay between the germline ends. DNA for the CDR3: TGCGCCAGCAGCTCGAGAACTATCTCCTACGAGCAGTACTTC. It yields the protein CASSSRTISYEQYF.

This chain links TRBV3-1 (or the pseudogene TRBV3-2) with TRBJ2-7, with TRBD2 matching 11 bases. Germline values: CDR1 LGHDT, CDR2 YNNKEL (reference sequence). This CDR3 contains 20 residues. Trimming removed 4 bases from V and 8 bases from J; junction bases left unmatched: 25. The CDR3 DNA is TGTGCCAGCAGCCCCTTCGATCCTACTAGCGGGGGCGGTCGGCTCTGGAAGCAGTACTTC. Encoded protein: CASSPFDPTSGGGRLWKQYF.

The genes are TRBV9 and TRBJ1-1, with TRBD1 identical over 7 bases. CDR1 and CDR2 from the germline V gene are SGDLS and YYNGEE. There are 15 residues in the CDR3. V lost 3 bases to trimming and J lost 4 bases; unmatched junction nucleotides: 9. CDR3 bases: TGTGCCAGCAGCGCCTCTTCGACAGGGAGCACTGAAGCTTTCTTT. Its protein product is CASSASSTGSTEAFF.

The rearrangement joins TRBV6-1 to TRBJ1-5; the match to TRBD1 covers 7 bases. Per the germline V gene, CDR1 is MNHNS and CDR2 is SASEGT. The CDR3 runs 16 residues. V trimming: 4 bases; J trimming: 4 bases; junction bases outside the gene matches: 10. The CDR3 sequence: CASSALPGGGNQPQHF. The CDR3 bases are TGTGCCAGCAGTGCGTTACCAGGGGGAGGAAATCAGCCCCAGCATTTT.